These T cell receptor beta chains were read from a single sample in a study of T cells in Graves' hyperthyroidism and ophthalmopathy. TCRdb re-called the multiplex PCR reads through MiXCR, storing one row per CDR3 protein. The sample consists of about 200,000 distinct CDR3 sequences, around 19% of them appearing once. Sequencing was done on a sample of blood. Source of these receptors: a man aged 40-49 years with Graves' hyperthyroidism. CDR3s include the opening cysteine and the closing phenylalanine or tryptophan. The D gene is left open where the match is weak. The size entry is marked missing in some rows and otherwise reads once, few, many or a size class.

v_call	j_call	d_call	clone_size	cdr3_nt	cdr3_aa
TRBV28	TRBJ1-2	NA	many	TGTGCCAGCAGTGGCACAGGGTATGGCTACACCTTC	CASSGTGYGYTF
TRBV5-6	TRBJ2-1	TRBD1	many	TGTGCCAGCTGTACAGGGGTAGGAAATGAGCAGTTCTTC	CASCTGVGNEQFF
TRBV30	TRBJ1-3	NA	NA	TGTGCCTGGAGTGCCTCTGGAAACACCATATATTTT	CAWSASGNTIYF
TRBV5-1	TRBJ2-3	TRBD2	few	TGCGCCAGCATGACTAGCGGGGCCCTGGATACGCAGTATTTT	CASMTSGALDTQYF
TRBV5-1	TRBJ2-7	TRBD1	few	TGCGCCAGCAGCTTCAGAGGGGGCCGAGACCTAAACGAGCAGTACTTC	CASSFRGGRDLNEQYF
TRBV2	TRBJ2-5	TRBD2	many	TGTGCCAGCACTGCGCCTAGCGGGGGGCCGGGGGCCCAGTACTTC	CASTAPSGGPGAQYF
TRBV20-1	TRBJ1-5	NA	many	TGCAGTGCTAGAGTCGTATATAGCAATCAGCCCCAGCATTTT	CSARVVYSNQPQHF
TRBV29-1	TRBJ2-1	NA	once	TGCAGCGTCGGTGGGGTTTCCAATGAGCAGTTCTTC	CSVGGVSNEQFF
TRBV7-2	TRBJ1-2	TRBD1	few	TGTGCCAGCAGCGCCCGGGACAGGGTCCTTTTTGGCTACACCTTC	CASSARDRVLFGYTF
TRBV7-3	TRBJ1-1	NA	many	TGTGCCAGCAGCCAGGCTTGGGAAGCTTTCTTT	CASSQAWEAFF
TRBV30	TRBJ1-1	NA	many	TGTGCCTGGAATAGGGCGAACACTGAAGCTTTCTTT	CAWNRANTEAFF
TRBV12-3/TRBV12-4	TRBJ2-5	NA	many	TGTGCCAGCAGTTTCGTCGGAGAGACCCAGTACTTC	CASSFVGETQYF
TRBV28	TRBJ1-4	NA	few	TGTGCCAGCAGTTTAGGGGGAGGAGGCCGTAGTGAAAAACTGTTTTTT	CASSLGGGGRSEKLFF
TRBV7-8	TRBJ2-2	NA	many	TGTGCCAGCAGCTTAGCAGGACAAGGACTTGAGCTGTTTTTT	CASSLAGQGLELFF
TRBV14	TRBJ1-1	TRBD1	NA	TGTGCCAGCAGCCAAGGACAGGGTGTTTACACTGAAGCTTTCTTT	CASSQGQGVYTEAFF
TRBV19	TRBJ1-1	NA	few	TGTGCCAGCTTTCAAAACACTGAAGCTTTCTTT	CASFQNTEAFF
TRBV2	TRBJ2-2	TRBD1	many	TGTGCCAGCAAATGGGACAGCACCGGGGAGCTGTTTTTT	CASKWDSTGELFF
TRBV19	TRBJ2-3	TRBD1	NA	TGTGCCAGTAGCCGGGACAGGGTGGATACGCAGTATTTT	CASSRDRVDTQYF
TRBV10-3	TRBJ2-7	NA	few	TGTGCTGTTTGGGGGGTGGGGTCCTACGAGCAGTACTTC	CAVWGVGSYEQYF
TRBV5-1	TRBJ1-4	NA	NA	TGCGCCAGCAGCTTGACAGTCGGGACTAATGAAAAACTGTTTTTT	CASSLTVGTNEKLFF
TRBV27	TRBJ1-1	NA	many	TGTGCCAGCAGTTTAGAGGGGTTGAACACTGAAGCTTTCTTT	CASSLEGLNTEAFF
TRBV7-2	TRBJ2-7	NA	NA	TGTGCCAGCAGCCAGCGGCGGGGCTACGAGCAGTACTTC	CASSQRRGYEQYF